This TCR beta chain derives from a study of T cell changes during pregnancy in multiple sclerosis. The table came from immunoSEQ multiplex PCR; TCRdb's copy has only in-frame clones and leaves some out. Among approximately 50,000 clones listed, 80% to 95% were seen once. This CDR3 spans 15 amino acids. Germline V lookup: CDR1 SNHLY, CDR2 FYNNEI. The junction had 10 bases not matched to a gene; V was cut back by 8 bases and J by 2 bases. The chain has TRBV2 and TRBJ2-3, with TRBD2 matching over 7 bases. This sequence was found in a female donor with multiple sclerosis, enrolled in a pregnancy study. The source was CD4+ T cells from peripheral blood mononuclear cells, collected in the third trimester of pregnancy. The CDR3 region has the DNA TGTGCCAGCTATACCGGACTAGGGATCACAGATACGCAGTATTTT. This gives the protein CASYTGLGITDTQYF.